This TCR beta chain was recorded in a study of post-analysis software for immune sequencing data. The wider study: Disease trajectories encompassed relapsing-remitting, secondary progressive and progressive-relapsing multiple sclerosis.

Trimming at V came to 8 bases and at J to 9 bases, leaving 16 bases not matched to a gene. CDR1 is MGHRA and CDR2 is YSYEKL in the germline V gene. The CDR3 length is 15 residues. Prepared libraries of TCR beta cDNA carried unique molecular identifiers. From around 1 to 10 million T cells, 400,000 to 550,000 cDNA molecules were obtained. Each CDR3 protein is one row after TCRdb ran MiXCR on the PCR reads. The repertoire holds roughly 600,000 distinct CDR3 sequences, with 44% as singletons. This clonotype was found a few times. Its antigen is not identified. Study-wide findings and caveats: Controls significantly exceeded multiple sclerosis patients in normalized Chao1 diversity. Strong co-clustering by F measure was evident for samples that had been prepared in the same batch. In patients, roughly five TRBV segments were more frequent than in controls, with TRBV5-6, TRBV5-1 and TRBV20-1 among them.

The chain carries TRBV4-1 and TRBJ2-1, with 7 bases matching TRBD2. Sample: blood. The TCR sequence derives from a girl aged 5 to 17 with multiple sclerosis. The CDR3 sequence: CASSTREERNGEQFF. Here the CDR3 DNA reads TGCGCCAGCTCGACTCGGGAGGAAAGGAACGGTGAGCAGTTCTTC.